The text below deals with one TCR beta chain. This sample is part of a study of patients and donors after allogeneic stem cell transplantation. The junction had 5 bases not matched to a gene; V was cut back by 5 bases and J by 7 bases. Germline V gene sequence: CDR1 SGHRS, CDR2 YFSETQ. This CDR3 spans 13 amino acids. TCRdb recomputed calls from the RT-PCR reads with MiXCR, one row per CDR3 protein. The sample comprises around 150,000 distinct CDR3 sequences, roughly 30% of which are singletons, and 2.5% to 3.5% rests with the top ten. This chain links TRBV5-1 with TRBJ2-2, with 7 positions matching TRBD1. The sequence derives from a human donor who was either an allogeneic HSCT recipient or a stem cell or donor lymphocyte infusion donor (not recorded which). It is not recorded whose cells these are; they may come from a transplant donor. The material sequenced was blood, either unsorted or a sorted T cell fraction (not recorded which). CDR3 nucleotides: TGCGCCAGCAGACTCCGGGACAGCGGGGAGCTGTTTTTT. Translating it yields CASRLRDSGELFF.